This T cell receptor beta chain was captured in a study of tumor and adjacent non-tumor tissue in lung cancer. As for the study in general: There were 11 to 12 adenocarcinoma, 2 squamous cell carcinoma and 1 small cell lung cancer cases. The patients, approximately 9 men and roughly 5 women, were roughly 30 to 76 with stage I to III disease. Broader study findings: Significantly higher TCR diversity was found in tumor than normal lung. Higher tumor TCR diversity was associated with shorter survival.

The library came from three nested PCR rounds adapted from ARM-PCR protocols. Each CDR3 protein gets one entry after TCRdb re-called the multiplex PCR reads with MiXCR. The sample includes just over 200,000 distinct CDR3 sequences, about two thirds seen only once; the top ten take 20% to 25%. Germline loops: CDR1 SGHTA, CDR2 FQGNSA. V was cut by 2 bases and J by 5 bases, with 10 bases left in between. CDR3 length equals 15 residues. No cell sorting was done before RNA was extracted from the tissue. With regard to this clonotype: Its cognate antigen is unknown.

The chain joins TRBV7-2 to TRBJ1-6; no firm D call. The sequencing sample was made of lung tumor tissue. The receptor's source is a man between 60 and 75 years old with non-small cell lung cancer. Here the CDR3 DNA reads TGTGCCAGCAGCTTAATGCCCGGCAATAATTCACCCCTCCACTTT. Translated: CASSLMPGNNSPLHF.